This TCR beta chain was captured in a study of vaccination and CD4 T cells after COVID-19. Study-wide background: The post-COVID sampling time was a median about 13 weeks after diagnosis, ranging from 35 to 161. The stimulus for the cells was overlapping spike peptides derived from SARS-CoV-2, HCoV-NL63, HCoV-OC43 and HCoV-229E. The study's findings and limits: Only after vaccination were a median 86.3% of convalescents' reactive clones seen.

Treatment of the sample: approximately 10-day PBMC culture with coronavirus spike peptide pools or control peptides (ViraFEST assay). Comments on this clonotype: Its antigen remains unknown.

At the Johns Hopkins FTIC core, DNA taken from cultured CD4+ T cells was sequenced by way of the Oncomine TCR Beta short-read assay. Someone extracted genomic DNA from cultured CD4+ T cells. TCRdb passed the PCR reads through MiXCR, listing each CDR3 protein once. This repertoire shows tens of thousands of distinct CDR3 sequences, approximately 50% found once; its top ten account for 6% to 7.5%. Trimming left V 0 bases short and J 7 bases short, with 8 bases between. The CDR3 sequence is 13 residues long. Germline loops: CDR1 LGHNA, CDR2 YNFKEQ. The chain combines TRBV4-2 with TRBJ2-3; D remains unclear. The material sequenced was CD4+ T cells from blood, cultured in vitro. This TCR was sampled from a human donor who had recovered from COVID-19. The CDR3 region is CASSQDVANTQYF. The CDR3 DNA is TGTGCCAGCAGCCAAGATGTCGCCAATACGCAGTATTTT.